This T cell receptor (beta chain) was obtained from a study of T cell responses to AZD1222 COVID-19 vaccine. Study-level points and caveats: Reportedly, nearly half of unique spike TCRs recognized epitopes outside B.1.351/B.1.1.7 mutations. Donor demographics were predominantly white British with a female majority; clonal diversity may be underestimated. Dominant CD4 TCR responses targeted spike regions 160-218 and 743-854.

Clones were read by immunoSEQ multiplex PCR, and TCRdb kept only the in-frame ones, dropping some. The data show 130,000 to 150,000 clones, with around four fifths seen just once and around 4.1% held by the top ten. As for this clone: Its specificity is not known.

V lost 3 bases, J lost 8 bases, and 11 bases lay in between. CDR1 and CDR2 from the germline V gene are DFQATT and SNEGSKA (reference sequence). CDR3 length equals 13 residues. This TCR came from an adult in good health. The sample here was peripheral blood, taken on day 0 of MenACWY control vaccination. This chain uses TRBV20-1 with TRBJ1-6; the D gene is possibly TRBD1 (5 bases). The CDR3 sequence: CSASKGLDSPLHF. CDR3 coding DNA: TGCAGTGCTAGTAAGGGGTTGGATTCACCCCTCCACTTT.